This TCR beta chain is from a study of blood T cell repertoires in COVID-19. Generated by immunoSEQ multiplex PCR, the TCRdb table keeps only in-frame clones and is missing some. The table lists more than 400,000 clones, around 90% of them singletons. V was trimmed by 4 bases and J by 11 bases, leaving 12 bases between them. The length of the CDR3 is 13 residues. Germline V gene sequence: CDR1 SNHLY, CDR2 FYNNEI. Participants spanned ages about 18 to 100 years and resided in around 25 US areas. The sequencing sample was made of PBMCs or T cells enriched from blood (not recorded which). The V call is TRBV2, the J call TRBJ1-6, with D hard to call. The receptor was isolated from a man aged 18 to 30 who had recovered from COVID-19. In DNA, the CDR3 is TGTGCCAGCAGTGTGGAACTAACCGCACCCCTCCACTTT. This encodes CASSVELTAPLHF.